The subject of this entry is one TCR beta chain. Antigen: not known. The CDR3 is 14 amino acids. Between the trimmed V and J ends, which lost 0 bases and 3 bases, there was a span of 10 bases. Germline CDR1 SGDLS, CDR2 YYNGEE. The study tagged each TCR cDNA molecule with a unique molecular identifier. Via MiXCR, TCRdb re-called the 5' RACE reads, giving one row per CDR3 protein. This table has about 48,000 distinct CDR3 sequences, under 6% appearing once. The sample's time point: sample taken at primary tumor resection. The donor population consisted of some 70 patients with untreated, early-stage non-small cell lung cancer. No cell sorting; template was whole RNA from tumor, lung tissue or PBMC. This sample was included in a study of spatial heterogeneity in lung cancer. Study results and caveats: At tumor resection, ubiquitous expanded TCRs were detected in blood more often than later.

The TCR was taken from a male donor with early-stage non-small cell lung cancer. The genes are TRBV9 and TRBJ2-7, with D perhaps being TRBD1 or TRBD2 (6 bases each). This material consisted of PBMCs, taken at surgery. Here the CDR3 DNA reads TGTGCCAGCAGCGTAGACGGGGGCAGCTACGAGCAGTACTTC. Protein product: CASSVDGGSYEQYF.